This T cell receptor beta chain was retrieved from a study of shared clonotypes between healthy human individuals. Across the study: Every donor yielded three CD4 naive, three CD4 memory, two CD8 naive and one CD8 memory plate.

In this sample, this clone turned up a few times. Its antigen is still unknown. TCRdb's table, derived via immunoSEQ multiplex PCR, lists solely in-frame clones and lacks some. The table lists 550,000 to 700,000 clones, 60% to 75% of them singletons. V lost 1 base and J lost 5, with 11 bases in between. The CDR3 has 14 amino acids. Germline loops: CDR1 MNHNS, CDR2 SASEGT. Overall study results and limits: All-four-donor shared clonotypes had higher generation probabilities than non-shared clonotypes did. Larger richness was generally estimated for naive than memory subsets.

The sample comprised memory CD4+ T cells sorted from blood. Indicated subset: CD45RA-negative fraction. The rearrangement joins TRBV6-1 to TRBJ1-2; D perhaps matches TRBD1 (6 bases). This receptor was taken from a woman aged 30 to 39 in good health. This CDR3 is CASSEGPGAYGYTF. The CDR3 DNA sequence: TGTGCCAGCAGTGAAGGTCCAGGGGCGTATGGCTACACCTTC.